One sample yielded the 13 T cell receptor beta chains listed below, sequenced in a study of control samples from healthy donors and cancer patients. The table came from immunoSEQ multiplex PCR; TCRdb's copy has only in-frame clones and leaves some out. The repertoire has fewer than 90,000 clones, over 75% of them found once; the top ten carry 25% to 35%. Sequenced input: blood. Source of these receptors: a man aged 50 to 60 in good health.

The genes are TRBV6-2 or TRBV6-3 and TRBJ2-5; the D gene is possibly TRBD2 (5 bases). V lost 2 bases, J lost 0 bases, and 13 bases lay in between. Germline-derived CDR1 and CDR2 are MNHEY and SVGEGT. This CDR3 contains 16 residues. The CDR3, as DNA: TGTGCCAGCAGTTACGAATTGGTCGGGAACCAAGAGACCCAGTACTTC. Protein: CASSYELVGNQETQYF.

This clone was counted between two and nine times. V gene TRBV5-1 combines with J gene TRBJ1-2, with D uncertain. The CDR3 totals 14 residues. From germline, CDR1 is SGHRS and CDR2 YFSETQ. The V end was cut by 4 bases, the J end by 0 bases, with 10 bases between. CDR3 sequence reads: CASSTSGSNYGYTF. In DNA, the CDR3 is TGCGCCAGCAGCACTTCGGGCTCTAACTATGGCTACACCTTC. Full variable domain (missing parts from reference TRBV5-1 and TRBJ1-2): KAGVTQTPRYLIKTRGQQVTLSCSPISGHRSVSWYQQTPGQGLQFLFEYFSETQRNKGNFPGRFSGRQFSNSRSEMNVSTLELGDSALYLCASSTSGSNYGYTFGSGTRLTVV.

The chain has TRBV14 and TRBJ2-3, with 10 bases aligning to TRBD2. The CDR3 is made up of 15 amino acids. Germline V lookup: CDR1 SGHDN, CDR2 FVKESK. V was pared by 7 bases and J by 0 bases, with 4 bases of the junction left unmatched. CDR3 residues: CASTRTSGSTDTQYF. In nucleotides, the CDR3 is TGTGCCAGCACCCGGACTAGCGGTAGCACAGATACGCAGTATTTT.

The chain joins TRBV19 to TRBJ1-1; D uncertain. Trimming removed 2 bases from V and 5 bases from J, with 9 bases in between. CDR3 length equals 13 residues. CDR1 is LNHDA, CDR2 SQIVND, per germline (reference sequence). CDR3 DNA: TGTGCCAGTAGTATAAGGGCAAGGACTGAAGCTTTCTTT. Translated: CASSIRARTEAFF.

The chain has TRBV6-5 and TRBJ1-3; D call uncertain. CDR1 and CDR2 from the germline V gene are MNHEY and SVGAGI. The CDR3 has 13 amino acids. Trimming shortened V by 10 bases and J by 2 bases, and 12 bases separated the two germline ends. The CDR3 sequence is CATATRTGNTIYF. The CDR3 coding sequence is TGTGCCACCGCCACAAGAACTGGAAACACCATATATTTT.

The gene calls are TRBV5-4 and TRBJ2-3, with a weak D call TRBD2 (6 bases). The CDR3 contains 13 residues. The V end was cut by 4 bases, the J end by 5 bases, with 11 bases between. Germline V gene lookup returns CDR1 SGHNT and CDR2 YYREEE (reference sequence). CDR3 DNA sequence: TGTGCCAGCAGCGACGGGGGACGAGATACGCAGTATTTT. Translation gives CASSDGGRDTQYF.

This chain joins TRBV19 and TRBJ2-2; 10 bases agree with TRBD2. Germline assignment: CDR1 LNHDA and CDR2 SQIVND (reference sequence). Trimming cost V 1 base and J 6 bases; bases outside gene matches: 11. This CDR3 region has 18 residues. The DNA for the CDR3 is TGTGCCAGTAGTATAGGAGGGCTAGCGGGAGTTTTTCCCGGGGAGCTGTTTTTT. This translates into CASSIGGLAGVFPGELFF.

This chain connects TRBV4-1 to TRBJ2-5, with D possibly being TRBD2 (6 bases). The germline CDR1 and CDR2 sequences are MGHRA and YSYEKL. CDR3 length equals 18 residues. V lost 0 bases and J lost 4, with 21 bases in between. The CDR3 nucleotides are TGCGCCAGCAGCCAAGAGAAGCTAGTGGGAGGTTTCTTAGAGACCCAGTACTTC. Encoded protein: CASSQEKLVGGFLETQYF.

The rearrangement uses TRBV5-6 and TRBJ1-5, with D maybe TRBD1 (6 bases). This CDR3 has 18 residues. V dropped 3 bases and J dropped 3 bases, with 22 bases sitting between them. Germline V CDR1 and CDR2: SGHDT, YYEEEE. CDR3 nucleotide sequence: TGTGCCAGCAGCTCCACCGCCACAGGGATAGGGGCCAATCAGCCCCAGCATTTT. It specifies CASSSTATGIGANQPQHF.

This chain joins TRBV5-4 and TRBJ2-3; D unresolved. The CDR3 totals 15 residues. Trimming cost V 2 bases and J 4 bases, with 14 bases left between them. Looked up from germline, CDR1 is SGHNT and CDR2 is YYREEE (reference sequence). The CDR3 DNA reads TGTGCCAGCAGCTTAGATGTGGGCCATTCAGATACGCAGTATTTT. It is translated as CASSLDVGHSDTQYF. The full variable domain, rest sourced from reference TRBV5-4 and TRBJ2-3, is ETGVTQSPTHLIKTRGQQVTLRCSSQSGHNTVSWYQQALGQGPQFIFQYYREEENGRGNFPPRFSGLQFPNYSSELNVNALELDDSALYLCASSLDVGHSDTQYFGPGTRLTVL.

The chain is built from TRBV24-1 and TRBJ2-7, with D maybe TRBD1 (6 bases). The germline gives CDR1 KGHDR, CDR2 SFDVKD. Between the trimmed V and J ends, which lost 7 bases and 2 bases, there was a span of 11 bases. The CDR3 covers 13 residues. CDR3 amino acids: CATSRDTAYEQYF. CDR3 DNA: TGTGCCACCAGCCGGGACACAGCCTACGAGCAGTACTTC.

CDR3 region: CASSRGQGPDTQYF. DNA of the CDR3: TGCGCCAGCAGCCGCGGACAGGGGCCAGATACGCAGTATTTT. The chain links TRBV5-1 to TRBJ2-3, with 9 bases fitting TRBD1. The length of the CDR3 is 14 residues. CDR1 and CDR2 from the germline V gene are SGHRS and YFSETQ. Trimming cost V 4 bases and J 4 bases; bases outside gene matches: 4.

The J gene is TRBJ1-4, the V gene TRBV5-4; D may be TRBD1 (6 bases). The CDR3 consists of 14 residues. The germline CDR1 and CDR2 sequences are SGHNT and YYREEE (reference sequence). The V end was cut by 3 bases, the J end by 7 bases, with 13 bases between. CDR3 loop: CASSSQGPTEKLFF. Written as DNA, the CDR3 is TGTGCCAGCAGCTCACAGGGACCTACTGAAAAACTGTTTTTT.